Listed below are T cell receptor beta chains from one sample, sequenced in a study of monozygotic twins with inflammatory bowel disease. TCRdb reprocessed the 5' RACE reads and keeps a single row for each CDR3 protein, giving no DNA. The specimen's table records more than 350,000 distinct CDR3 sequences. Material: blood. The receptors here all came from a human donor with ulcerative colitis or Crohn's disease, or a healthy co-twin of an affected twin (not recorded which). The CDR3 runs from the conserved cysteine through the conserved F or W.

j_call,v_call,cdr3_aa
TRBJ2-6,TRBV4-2,CASSQPPGSGANVLTF
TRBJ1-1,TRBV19,CASSIDRGSTEAFF
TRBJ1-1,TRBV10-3,CATQGAMNTEAFF
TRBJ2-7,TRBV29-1,CSAISENLNFYEQYF
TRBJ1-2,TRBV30,CAWSVQGDGYTF
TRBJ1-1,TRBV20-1,CSASSSRGAPGTEAFF
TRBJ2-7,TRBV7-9,CASSGRQGGEQYF
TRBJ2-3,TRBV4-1,CASSQGTGSDTQYF
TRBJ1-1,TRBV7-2,CASSLVGGETTEAFF
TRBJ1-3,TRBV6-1,CASSEGRGTGNTIYF
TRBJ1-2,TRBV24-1,CATSVLQFDGYTF
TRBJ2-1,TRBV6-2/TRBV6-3,CASSDHTRSQNYNEQFF
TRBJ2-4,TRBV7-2,CASSLAASGGAKNIQYF
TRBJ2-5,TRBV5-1,CASSFGGVVQETQYF
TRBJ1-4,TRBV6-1,CALSSLATNEKLFF
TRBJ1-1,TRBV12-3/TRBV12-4,CASSPQWNTEAFF
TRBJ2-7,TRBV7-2,CASSFYSSGGSPTTQYF
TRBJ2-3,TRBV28,CASSSFAGRVASSTDTQYF
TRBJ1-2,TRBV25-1,CASERTGAAVRSPKRYGYTF
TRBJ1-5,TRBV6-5,CASSYRGHQPQHF
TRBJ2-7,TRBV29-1,CSVAGTGQWEQYF
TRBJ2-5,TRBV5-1,CASSLVGGTSQETQYF
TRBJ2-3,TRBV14,CASSISRGQGHDTQYF
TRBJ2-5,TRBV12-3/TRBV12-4,CASSDRSGQETQYF
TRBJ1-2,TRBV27,CASSFGGGTYGYTF
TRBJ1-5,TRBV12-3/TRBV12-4,CASSPSGSSNQPQHF
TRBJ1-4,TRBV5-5,CASSFLGGSSTNEKLFF
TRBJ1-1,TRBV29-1,CSVEAGERLMNTEAFF
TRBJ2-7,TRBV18,CASSPGDTYEQYF
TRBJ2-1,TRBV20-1,CSARGGWGGWDNEQFF
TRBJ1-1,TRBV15,CATSRDISAVQGRAFF
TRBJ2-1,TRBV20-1,CSASAGYEQFF
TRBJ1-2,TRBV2,CASIGDSLTPTF
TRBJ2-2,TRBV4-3,CASSQDPGPSTGELFF
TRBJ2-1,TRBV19,CATSLGAASFNEQFF
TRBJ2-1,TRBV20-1,CSPAILDYALLF
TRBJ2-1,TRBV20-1,CSAETSRHNEQFF
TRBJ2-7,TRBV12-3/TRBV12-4,CASRPWEKGYEQYF
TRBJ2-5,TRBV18,CASSPRTSGGWETQYF
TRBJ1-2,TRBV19,CATNEQGRDYGYTF
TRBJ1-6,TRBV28,CASSPVEVPPSPLHF
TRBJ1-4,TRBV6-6,CASSYEASVPKLFF
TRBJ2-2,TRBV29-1,CSAILGGAGTGELFF
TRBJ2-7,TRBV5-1,CASSFTSGGDYEQYF
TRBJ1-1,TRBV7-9,CASSGPKGQGAGAFF
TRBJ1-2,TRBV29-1,CSVEHRGVGYTF
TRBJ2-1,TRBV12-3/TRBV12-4,CASSYFSSAYNEQFF
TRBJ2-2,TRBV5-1,CASSSLAGDGELFF
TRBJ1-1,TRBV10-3,CAISDGGMASMNTEAFF
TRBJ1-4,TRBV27,CASSLGDRGNEKLFF
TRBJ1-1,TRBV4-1,CASSSKSGMNTEAFF
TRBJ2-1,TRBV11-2,CASSPTRQIAYNEQFF
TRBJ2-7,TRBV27,CASSPRQRSSYEQYF
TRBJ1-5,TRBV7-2,CASSRTPDQPQHF
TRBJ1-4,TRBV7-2,CASGFGGIEKLFF
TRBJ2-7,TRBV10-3,CAISEGPPHYEQYF